These 14 T cell receptor beta chains were sequenced from one sample in a study of human T cells and chemical hapten exposure. TCRdb re-derived calls from the RACE reads in MiXCR, one entry per CDR3 protein. This sample carries around 130,000 distinct CDR3 sequences, approximately 9.5% of them seen once, and the ten largest clones take around 1.9%. The time point was: healthy volunteer bleed at 2 weeks. Unfractionated whole blood was the source from which total RNA was extracted. The source material was whole blood. The receptors come from a male donor in good health. Some clones in this sample may be carry-over from other donors' samples.

A word on this clonotype: The junction departs from the called germline gene at one end, perhaps through a read error. This sequence joins TRBV5-1 and TRBJ2-2; 7 bases map to TRBD2. Germline assignment: CDR1 SGHRS and CDR2 YFSETQ. The CDR3 loop spans 16 amino acids. Here the CDR3 reads CASSLTSESNTVELFF. The CDR3 nucleotides are TGCGCCAGCAGCTTGACTAGCGAATCGAACACCGTGGAGCTGTTTTTT.

This clonotype was detected many times. The chain uses TRBV2 and TRBJ2-7; D unresolved. Per the germline V gene, CDR1 is SNHLY and CDR2 is FYNNEI. The length of the CDR3 is 12 residues. V dropped 4 bases and J dropped 7 bases, with 11 bases sitting between them. This chain's CDR3 is CASSVTAGEQYF. In nucleotides, the CDR3 is TGTGCCAGCAGTGTAACAGCAGGAGAGCAGTACTTC.

The sample holds a few counts of this clonotype. The chain carries TRBV27 and TRBJ2-2; D is perhaps TRBD2 (5 bases). The germline V gene has CDR1 MNHEY and CDR2 SMNVEV (reference sequence). The CDR3 sequence is 16 residues long. The ends were cut back, 0 bases at V and 0 bases at J, with 8 bases in the middle. The CDR3 sequence is CASSLSPGANTGELFF. CDR3 DNA sequence: TGTGCCAGCAGTTTATCTCCCGGGGCGAACACCGGGGAGCTGTTTTTT.

The genes are TRBV6-2 or TRBV6-3 and TRBJ1-5; TRBD1 aligns across 9 bases. The CDR3 consists of 14 residues. CDR1 and CDR2 from the germline V gene are MNHEY and SVGEGT. Trimming took 6 bases from V and 7 from J; bases not matched to a gene: 7. CDR3 in DNA: TGTGCCAGCAGCCGGACAGGGGAACGCCAGCCCCAGCATTTT. Residues: CASSRTGERQPQHF.

This clonotype was seen at least ten times. The J gene is TRBJ2-7, the V gene TRBV3-1; D is uncertain. This CDR3 is built from 11 residues. The germline V gene encodes CDR1 LGHDT and CDR2 YNNKEL (reference sequence). Trimming shortened V by 1 base and J by 4 bases, and 2 bases separated the two germline ends. CDR3 nucleotides: TGTGCCAGCAGCCAAGGATACGAGCAGTACTTC. It yields the protein CASSQGYEQYF.

This sequence joins TRBV6-5 and TRBJ2-3; unclear D gene. V gave up 0 bases and J gave up 0 bases, with 4 bases separating them. Germline-derived CDR1 and CDR2 are MNHEY and SVGAGI. There are 14 residues in the CDR3. CDR3 loop: CASSYSYSTDTQYF. CDR3 bases: TGTGCCAGCAGTTACTCCTATAGCACAGATACGCAGTATTTT.

This clonotype has a handful of counts. The V gene is TRBV6-6, the J gene TRBJ2-3; D uncertain. Germline V gene sequence: CDR1 MNHNY, CDR2 SVGAGI (reference sequence). The CDR3 has 15 residues. V was shortened by 2 bases and J by 1 base, with 10 bases between the two germline ends. The CDR3 spells CASSYGPVRTDTQYF. Here the CDR3 DNA reads TGTGCCAGCAGTTACGGACCCGTTCGCACAGATACGCAGTATTTT.

This clonotype was picked up many times. The CDR3 DNA sequence: TGTGCCAGCAGAGGGACAGGGAACACTGAAGCTTTCTTT. Its translation: CASRGTGNTEAFF. The chain combines TRBV12-3 or TRBV12-4 with TRBJ1-1, with TRBD1 matching 8 bases. The J segment lost 1 base and the V segment lost 6 bases, leaving 1 base of the junction unmatched. The CDR3 is made up of 13 amino acids.

This clonotype has a handful of counts. The V gene is TRBV5-1, the J gene TRBJ1-2; 9 bases are a match to TRBD1. The CDR3 totals 15 residues. CDR1 is SGHRS, CDR2 YFSETQ, per germline. The V and J ends lost 5 bases and 5 bases, in that order; junction bases with no gene match: 10. CDR3 nucleotides: TGCGCCAGCAGTTCGGATCCCGGGACAGGGTATGGCTACACCTTC. It translates to CASSSDPGTGYGYTF.

The chain combines TRBV5-8 with TRBJ1-1; D unresolved. The V end was cut by 2 bases, the J end by 7 bases, with 6 bases between. This CDR3 comprises 11 residues. The germline V gene encodes CDR1 SGHTS and CDR2 YDEGEE. For the CDR3, the DNA is TGTGCCAGCAGCTTACATGGTGAAGCTTTCTTT. Its translation: CASSLHGEAFF.

This clonotype has more than one count but fewer than ten. The chain has TRBV29-1 and TRBJ1-2, with 8 bases lining up with TRBD1. After removal of 2 bases from V and 4 bases from J, the junction contained 9 bases not matched to a gene. The CDR3 covers 15 residues. Germline V lookup: CDR1 SQVTM, CDR2 ANQGSEA. The CDR3 here is CSVESLGQVGYGYTF. CDR3 in DNA: TGCAGCGTTGAAAGCCTGGGACAGGTTGGCTATGGCTACACCTTC.

The V call is TRBV4-3, the J call TRBJ1-1; 10 bases map to TRBD1. Germline V gene lookup returns CDR1 LGHNA and CDR2 YSLEER. CDR3 length: 16 residues. Trimming removed 2 bases from V and 0 bases from J; junction bases left unmatched: 3. The CDR3 coding sequence is TGCGCCAGCAGCCAATCGACAGGGGGCTTGAACACTGAAGCTTTCTTT. Its protein is CASSQSTGGLNTEAFF.

This clonotype appeared a few times. The J gene is TRBJ2-5, the V gene TRBV5-4; D gene uncertain. This CDR3 comprises 12 residues. Germline V CDR1 and CDR2: SGHNT, YYREEE (reference sequence). V lost 4 bases, J lost 5 bases, and 9 bases lay in between. CDR3 region: CASSAPRETQYF. The CDR3 DNA sequence: TGTGCCAGCAGCGCCCCTCGGGAGACCCAGTACTTC.

Comment on this clonotype: A much larger clone lies a single base off, so this may be a read error. The chain has TRBV6-5 and TRBJ2-5; 7 nucleotides match TRBD1. The germline V gene encodes CDR1 MNHEY and CDR2 SVGAGI. CDR3 size: 14 residues. The CDR3, as DNA: TGTACCAGCAGTATCGACAGGGACCAAGAGACCCAGTACTTC. Its protein is CTSSIDRDQETQYF.